This T cell receptor (beta chain) was profiled in a study of blood T cell repertoires in COVID-19. Germline V gene data show CDR1 as SQVTM and CDR2 as ANQGSEA. The CDR3 consists of 11 residues. Sequenced by immunoSEQ multiplex PCR; TCRdb stores in-frame clones only, minus some. The data show approximately 190,000 clones, around nine tenths seen once. The V gene is TRBV29-1, the J gene TRBJ1-5, with D perhaps TRBD1 (5 bases). Source material: peripheral blood. This clonotype was obtained from a man aged 60-69 years with active or convalescent COVID-19. The CDR3 nucleotides are TGCAGAGGGGTGGGCAATCAGCCCCAGCATTTT. Protein sequence: CRGVGNQPQHF.